The sequence of this T cell receptor beta chain was determined in a study of identical twins. This clonotype was seen only a few times. Its antigen remains unidentified. Germline V gene sequence: CDR1 LNHDA, CDR2 SQIVND (reference sequence). The CDR3 is 16 residues long. V lost 6 bases, J lost 5 bases, and 15 bases stayed unmatched. Findings of the study overall: Within cord blood, abundant beta clonotypes carried fewer insertions, but memory repertoires showed no such trend.

Every one of the donors was a healthy Caucasian. The authors used template switching to add a universal primer site and gave cDNA unique molecular identifiers. TCRdb re-called the 5' RACE reads through MiXCR, storing one row per CDR3 protein. The sample consists of around 490,000 distinct CDR3 sequences, roughly an eighth of them appearing once. These data were also filed under a second study, of yellow fever vaccine responses in identical twins.

The rearrangement uses TRBV19 and TRBJ2-5, with 7 bases identical to TRBD1. This receptor was obtained from a woman between 18 and 29 years old in good health. The sequenced material came from CD4+ T cells sorted from blood. DNA of the CDR3: TGTGCCAGTAGACAACCCGAGACAGGGTTGGGGGAGACCCAGTACTTC. Encoded protein: CASRQPETGLGETQYF.